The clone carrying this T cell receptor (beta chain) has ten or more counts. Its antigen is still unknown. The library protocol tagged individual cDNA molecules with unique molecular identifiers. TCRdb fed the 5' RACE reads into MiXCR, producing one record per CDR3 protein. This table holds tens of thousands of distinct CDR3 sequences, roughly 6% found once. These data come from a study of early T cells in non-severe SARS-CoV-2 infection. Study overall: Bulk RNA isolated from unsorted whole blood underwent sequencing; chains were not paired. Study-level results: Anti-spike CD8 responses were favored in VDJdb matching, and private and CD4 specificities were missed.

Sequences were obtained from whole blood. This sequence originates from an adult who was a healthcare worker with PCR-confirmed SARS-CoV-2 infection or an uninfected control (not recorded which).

The DNA for the CDR3 is TGTGCCAGCAGTTTTACCGCGAAAGAGACCCAGTACTTC. Its translation: CASSFTAKETQYF. The chain carries TRBV12-3 or TRBV12-4 and TRBJ2-5; D ambiguous. With 3 bases removed from V and 3 bases from J, the gap between germline ends came to 8 bases. The CDR3 consists of 13 residues.